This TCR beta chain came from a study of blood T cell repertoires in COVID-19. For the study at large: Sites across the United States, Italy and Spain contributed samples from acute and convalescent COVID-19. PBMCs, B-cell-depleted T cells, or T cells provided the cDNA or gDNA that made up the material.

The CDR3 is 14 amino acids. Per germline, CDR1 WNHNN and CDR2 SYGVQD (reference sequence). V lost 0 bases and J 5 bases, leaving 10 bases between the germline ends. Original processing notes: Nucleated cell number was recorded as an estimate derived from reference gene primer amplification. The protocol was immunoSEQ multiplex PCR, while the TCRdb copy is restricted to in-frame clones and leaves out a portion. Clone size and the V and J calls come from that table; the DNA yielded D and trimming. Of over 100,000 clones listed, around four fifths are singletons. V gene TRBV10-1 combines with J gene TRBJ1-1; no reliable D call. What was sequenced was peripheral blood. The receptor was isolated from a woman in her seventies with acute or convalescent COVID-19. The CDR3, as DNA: TGCGCCAGCAGTGAGTCAGCCTGGGAGACTGAAGCTTTCTTT. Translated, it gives CASSESAWETEAFF.